There are many counts of the clone carrying this T cell receptor (beta chain). These patients, aged 18 to 65, had recently diagnosed hyperthyroidism lasting under 2 months. V trimming: 4 bases; J trimming: 3 bases; junction bases outside the gene matches: 5. This CDR3 has 15 amino acids. The data derive from a study of T cells in Graves' hyperthyroidism and ophthalmopathy. What was amplified from RNA transcripts were TCR beta CDR3 regions. Initially, a first-round RT-PCR of the TCR CDR3 employed the HTBI primer set. TCRdb independently ran MiXCR on the multiplex PCR reads; one entry per CDR3 protein. The sample gives a few hundred thousand distinct CDR3 sequences, about 15% of which show up once; about 33% is in the top ten.

V and J are TRBV12-3 or TRBV12-4 and TRBJ2-7, with 11 positions matching TRBD2. This TCR came from a woman aged 30 to 39 with Graves' hyperthyroidism. The sequencing input was blood. DNA of the CDR3: TGTGCCAGCAGTTGGTCCCTAGCGGGGGGCTACGAGCAGTACTTC. Its protein product is CASSWSLAGGYEQYF.